This T cell receptor (beta chain) was profiled in a study of CD8+CD57+ T cells in acquired aplastic anemia. Background on the study: Roughly 3.2 ug was the average amount of DNA from sorted CD4+ and CD8+ cells. Healthy donors gave 11 million or so reads on average for CD4+ cells. General study findings and limits: A set of about 28 CD8+ CDR3 sequences was shared between patients and controls, and these sequences appeared highly expressed in patients. No significant difference in CD8+ Simpson's diversity was found between patients and controls.

According to the study, genomic DNA was the template for TCR beta VDJ and CDR3 profiling. A single record per CDR3 protein comes from TCRdb applying MiXCR to the reads. There are around 130,000 distinct CDR3 sequences in the sample; 48% occur only once, and roughly 2.7% lies in the top ten. On this clonotype itself: The antigen is undetermined.

Germline loops: CDR1 DFQATT, CDR2 SNEGSKA (reference sequence). V was shortened by 6 bases and J by 2 bases, with 20 bases between the two germline ends. The CDR3 runs 16 residues. The sample was sorted CD4+, CD8+, or CD8+CD57+ T cells (not recorded which) from PBMCs. This receptor was obtained from a human donor in good health, serving as a control. The chain joins TRBV20-1 to TRBJ1-5, with a tentative D call TRBD1 (5 bases). DNA of the CDR3: TGCAGTGCGAGCCGTACCGGGACTCCTGGCAATCAGCCCCAGCATTTT. Translation gives CSASRTGTPGNQPQHF.